These 21 T cell receptor beta chains share one sample of origin, sequenced in a study of cytotoxic CD8 clonotypes in ibrutinib-treated CLL (dated by TCRdb to 2020 to 2023). The method was the immunoSEQ multiplex PCR assay. TCRdb retrieved this table from immuneACCESS and kept in-frame rearrangements only. Not all clones are present; in checked studies, unresolved V genes account for under half, and no reason is known for the remainder. A total of about 29,000 clones appear in this sample, roughly three quarters of them only once. The ten largest clonotypes hold 40% to 60% of the sample. The sample in question was PBMCs, obtained after 36 months of ibrutinib treatment. These receptors all come from a human donor with chronic lymphocytic leukemia.

This chain joins TRBV2 and TRBJ1-1; no firm D call. Germline CDR1 is SNHLY and CDR2 is FYNNEI. This CDR3 has 12 residues. V dropped 6 bases and J dropped 0 bases, with 5 bases sitting between them. The CDR3 is CASSRMNTEAFF. The CDR3 region has the DNA TGTGCCAGCAGCCGAATGAACACTGAAGCTTTCTTT.

The chain joins TRBV19 to TRBJ2-1; tentatively, D is TRBD1 or TRBD2 (6 bases each). Germline-derived CDR1 and CDR2 are LNHDA and SQIVND (reference sequence). V was pared by 7 bases and J by 8 bases, with 18 bases between. CDR3 size: 14 residues. The CDR3 nucleotides are TGTGCCAGTACCGTTAGGGGGGCACGCGATGAGCAGTTCTTC. The encoded protein is CASTVRGARDEQFF.

The rearrangement uses TRBV2 and TRBJ2-5; 9 bases are a match to TRBD1. The V gene end was trimmed by 7 bases and the J gene end by 4 bases; junction bases not matched to a gene: 4. From germline, CDR1 is SNHLY and CDR2 FYNNEI. The CDR3 consists of 13 residues. This chain's CDR3 is CASKADRGETQYF. The CDR3 DNA follows: TGTGCCAGCAAAGCGGACAGGGGAGAGACCCAGTACTTC.

The chain recombines TRBV7-2 with TRBJ1-1; D might be TRBD1 (5 bases). Looked up from germline, CDR1 is SGHTA and CDR2 is FQGNSA. The CDR3 spans 13 residues. The V and J ends lost 3 bases and 8 bases respectively, with 13 bases between them. CDR3 in amino acids: CASSFPGGVEAFF. Written as DNA, the CDR3 is TGTGCCAGCAGCTTCCCCGGGGGAGTGGAAGCTTTCTTT.

In DNA, the CDR3 is TGCGCCAGCAGCTTGGACGGGGGCTATGGCTACACCTTC. Its translation: CASSLDGGYGYTF. The rearrangement uses TRBV5-1 and TRBJ1-2; the D gene is possibly TRBD1 (5 bases). The germline CDR1 and CDR2 sequences are SGHRS and YFSETQ. Deletions cut 0 bases from V and 4 bases from J, with 7 bases between. The CDR3 loop spans 13 amino acids.

The chain is built from TRBV18 and TRBJ1-1; D perhaps matches TRBD1 (6 bases). V was clipped by 4 bases and J by 2 bases, with 17 bases between them. This CDR3 contains 16 residues. The V gene's germline CDR1 is KGHSH and CDR2 LQKENI. This CDR3 is CASSLPGAWGNTEAFF. In DNA form, the CDR3 reads TGTGCCAGCTCACTACCAGGGGCTTGGGGCAACACTGAAGCTTTCTTT.

Only a few counts were recorded for this clone. V usage is TRBV19 and J usage is TRBJ2-4, with D unclear. Germline CDR1 and CDR2: LNHDA and SQIVND (reference sequence). The CDR3 is 16 residues long. The V end lost 4 bases, the J end lost 0 bases, and 13 bases lay between the germline ends. The chain's CDR3 is CASSTIDSLAKNIQYF. The CDR3 DNA sequence: TGTGCCAGTAGTACCATAGATTCTCTAGCCAAAAACATTCAGTACTTC.

J is TRBJ1-1 and V is TRBV5-4; 9 bases align to TRBD1. The CDR3 consists of 14 residues. V trimming: 4 bases; J trimming: 5 bases; junction bases outside the gene matches: 6. CDR1 and CDR2 (germline): SGHNT, YYREEE (reference sequence). This CDR3 is CASSPGQGGTEAFF. For the CDR3, the DNA is TGTGCCAGCAGCCCGGGACAGGGAGGGACTGAAGCTTTCTTT. Using reference TRBV5-4 and TRBJ1-1 for the parts outside the CDR3, the full variable domain is ETGVTQSPTHLIKTRGQQVTLRCSSQSGHNTVSWYQQALGQGPQFIFQYYREEENGRGNFPPRFSGLQFPNYSSELNVNALELDDSALYLCASSPGQGGTEAFFGQGTRLTVV.

The gene calls are TRBV9 and TRBJ2-5; 7 bases map to TRBD1. Germline values: CDR1 SGDLS, CDR2 YYNGEE. The CDR3 has 16 amino acids. Germline trimming cut 4 bases from V and 5 bases from J; bases unmatched to any gene: 14. CDR3 residues: CASSYTGAGGFETQYF. CDR3 coding DNA: TGTGCCAGCAGCTATACCGGGGCAGGGGGTTTTGAGACCCAGTACTTC.

V gene TRBV6-9 combines with J gene TRBJ1-2; D not certain. Germline CDR1 reads MNHGY; CDR2 reads SVAAGI. There are 8 residues in the CDR3. Trimming took 8 bases from V and 6 from J, leaving 1 base between them. CDR3 sequence reads: CASDGYTF. The CDR3 DNA follows: TGTGCCAGCGATGGCTACACCTTC.

This clone was observed a single time. The chain joins TRBV7-2 to TRBJ1-2; the D is unclear. Trimming shortened V by 3 bases and J by 8 bases, and 19 bases separated the two germline ends. Germline lookup yields CDR1 SGHTA and CDR2 FQGNSA. The CDR3 is 15 residues long. The CDR3 nucleotides read TGTGCCAGCAGCTTCACGGCCGGCGTACCGGGGGGCTACACCTTC. This translates into CASSFTAGVPGGYTF.

J is TRBJ2-5 and V is TRBV5-1; the match to TRBD2 covers 15 bases. The CDR3 consists of 19 residues. Losses at the gene ends were 3 bases for V and 3 bases for J; bases not matched to a gene: 12. Germline loops: CDR1 SGHRS, CDR2 YFSETQ. CDR3 sequence: CASSWWGPGLAGGEETQYF. CDR3 nucleotides: TGCGCCAGCAGCTGGTGGGGGCCGGGACTAGCGGGGGGCGAAGAGACCCAGTACTTC.

The V and J genes are TRBV7-2 and TRBJ1-5; 7 nucleotides line up with TRBD1. There are 15 residues in the CDR3. V gave up 5 bases and J gave up 0 bases; unmatched junction bases: 4. The germline CDR1 and CDR2 sequences are SGHTA and FQGNSA. CDR3 nucleotides: TGTGCCAGCAGCATAGGGGGCTATAGCAATCAGCCCCAGCATTTT. As protein: CASSIGGYSNQPQHF.

V is TRBV10-3 and J is TRBJ1-2, with D unclear. The CDR3 length is 15 residues. V shed 0 bases and J shed 0 bases, with 8 bases lying between them. In germline, CDR1 is ENHRY, CDR2 SYGVKD. The DNA of the CDR3 is TGTGCCATCAGTGAGTCGGCCGGCTCTAACTATGGCTACACCTTC. Protein sequence: CAISESAGSNYGYTF.

The CDR3 sequence: CASSVGEGGYEQYF. DNA of the CDR3: TGTGCCAGCAGCGTAGGGGAAGGGGGCTACGAGCAGTACTTC. The chain joins TRBV9 to TRBJ2-7; a possible D gene is TRBD1 (6 bases). Per germline, CDR1 SGDLS and CDR2 YYNGEE. V dropped 0 bases and J dropped 3 bases, with 10 bases sitting between them. This CDR3 has 14 residues.

The rearrangement links TRBV30 to TRBJ2-7; D possibly matches TRBD1 or TRBD2 (5 bases each). Germline CDR1 reads GTSNPN; CDR2 reads SVGIG (reference sequence). V was trimmed by 3 bases and J by 6 bases, leaving 18 bases between them. CDR3 length equals 14 residues. As DNA, the CDR3 is TGTGCCTGGAGGCCGGGACCCCGCTTCTCCGAGCAGTACTTC. Encoded protein: CAWRPGPRFSEQYF.

The chain employs TRBV19 and TRBJ1-2; maybe TRBD1 (5 bases). Trimming took 3 bases from V and 8 from J, leaving 13 bases between them. This CDR3 contains 13 residues. Germline V CDR1 and CDR2: LNHDA, SQIVND (reference sequence). CDR3 protein: CASSIAGVRGYTF. The CDR3 nucleotides are TGTGCCAGTAGTATTGCGGGGGTTCGCGGCTACACCTTC.

The genes are TRBV19 and TRBJ2-2; 8 bases are a match to TRBD2. In germline, CDR1 is LNHDA, CDR2 SQIVND (reference sequence). Unmatched junction bases numbered 10, after V lost 5 bases and J lost 11 bases. The CDR3 has 14 amino acids. CDR3 nucleotides: TGTGCCAGTAGTCCGGGACTAGGTTTTAGTGAGCTGTTTTTT. Translation: CASSPGLGFSELFF.

The J gene is TRBJ1-3, the V gene TRBV6-5; unclear D gene. The CDR3 consists of 14 residues. V was pared by 7 bases and J by 3 bases, with 13 bases between. Germline V gene lookup returns CDR1 MNHEY and CDR2 SVGAGI. The CDR3 DNA is TGTGCCAGCAACCGGGCAATGGTTGGAAACACCATATATTTT. Its translation: CASNRAMVGNTIYF.

The V call is TRBV4-2, the J call TRBJ2-3; 9 bases are a match to TRBD2. Losses at the gene ends were 4 bases for V and 4 bases for J; bases not matched to a gene: 9. CDR1 is LGHNA, CDR2 YNFKEQ, per germline. The CDR3 is 16 residues long. The CDR3 nucleotides read TGTGCCAGCAGCCTCAACCCCGGGACTAGCCCAGATACGCAGTATTTT. Protein: CASSLNPGTSPDTQYF.

This clone showed up just a few times. The chain carries TRBV27 and TRBJ1-2; a possible D gene is TRBD1 (6 bases). Trimming removed 3 bases from V and 7 bases from J, with 12 bases in between. The CDR3 length is 13 residues. From germline, CDR1 is MNHEY and CDR2 SMNVEV (reference sequence). This chain's CDR3 is CASSFYREGGYTF. In DNA form, the CDR3 reads TGTGCCAGCAGTTTCTACAGGGAGGGTGGCTACACCTTC.